This T cell receptor beta chain was recorded in a study of CD8 T cells in ankylosing spondylitis. V was trimmed by 4 bases and J by 1 base, leaving 10 bases between them. CDR3 length equals 14 residues. The germline gives CDR1 ENHRY, CDR2 SYGVKD. Details on this clonotype: Its specificity is not known.

TCRdb used MiXCR to reprocess the 5' RACE reads, holding one entry per CDR3 protein. The sample shows about 90,000 distinct CDR3 sequences, roughly 27% of them seen only once. Notes on the study in general: Ankylosing spondylitis blood seemed to carry a telltale TCR beta motif made of about 8 highly homologous variants.

The clonotype was recovered from a male donor with ankylosing spondylitis or in good health (not recorded which). Sequencing input: blood, either unsorted or a sorted T cell fraction (not recorded which). J is TRBJ1-1 and V is TRBV10-3, with D perhaps matching TRBD1 (6 bases). The CDR3 DNA is TGTGCCATCAGTGTAGGACAGAAGAACACTGAAGCTTTCTTT. Encoded protein: CAISVGQKNTEAFF.